This note documents a single T cell receptor (beta chain) sequence. What it binds is unknown. These data come from a study of T cell responses to AZD1222 COVID-19 vaccine. V was shortened by 1 base and J by 10 bases, with 8 bases between the two germline ends. The CDR3 length is 13 residues. Looked up from germline, CDR1 is SGHTA and CDR2 is FQGTGA. Overall study results and limits: Targeting of unmutated variant regions was reportedly seen in nearly half of spike-specific TCRs.

Generated by immunoSEQ multiplex PCR, the TCRdb table keeps only in-frame clones and is missing some. The sample consists of 100,000 to 120,000 clones, 70% to 90% of them appearing once. The starting material was peripheral blood, obtained on day 0 of AZD1222 vaccination. The V gene is TRBV7-3, the J gene TRBJ1-6; D is unclear. This receptor was obtained from an adult in good health. Here the CDR3 DNA reads TGTGCCAGCAGCTTAAATCAGAACTCACCCCTCCACTTT. Translated, it gives CASSLNQNSPLHF.